These 15 T cell receptor beta chains came from one sample sequenced in a study of patients and donors after allogeneic stem cell transplantation. TCRdb re-analysed the RT-PCR reads in MiXCR, keeping a single row per CDR3 protein. The sample yields some 960,000 distinct CDR3 sequences, 18% seen once. The sequencing input was blood, either unsorted or a sorted T cell fraction (not recorded which). These TCRs come from a human donor who was either an allogeneic HSCT recipient or a stem cell or donor lymphocyte infusion donor (not recorded which). It is not recorded whose cells these are; they may come from a transplant donor.

This clonotype has more than one count but fewer than ten. This chain connects TRBV5-1 to TRBJ2-2; 11 positions agree with TRBD2. With 1 base clipped from V and 6 bases from J, the junction kept 5 bases outside the gene matches. This CDR3 is built from 16 residues. The germline CDR1 and CDR2 sequences are SGHRS and YFSETQ. The CDR3 sequence: CASSLSSGRAAGELFF. The CDR3 DNA reads TGCGCCAGCAGCTTGAGTAGCGGGAGGGCCGCCGGGGAGCTGTTTTTT.

This clonotype was detected ten times or more. V is TRBV28 and J is TRBJ2-1, with a possible D match to TRBD2 (5 bases). This CDR3 is 11 amino acids long. From germline, CDR1 is MDHEN and CDR2 SYDVKM. The ends were cut back, 2 bases at V and 12 bases at J, with 8 bases in the middle. In DNA, the CDR3 is TGTGCCAGCAGTTTAATGGACTCGCAGTTCTTC. Its translation: CASSLMDSQFF.

This clonotype was detected a few times. J is TRBJ1-1 and V is TRBV20-1, with D possibly being TRBD1 (6 bases). Germline-derived CDR1 and CDR2 are DFQATT and SNEGSKA (reference sequence). This CDR3 is 14 amino acids long. Trimming removed 2 bases from V and 5 bases from J, with 15 bases in between. The CDR3: CSARPEGGWTEAFF. CDR3 DNA: TGCAGTGCTAGACCCGAAGGGGGGTGGACTGAAGCTTTCTTT.

This clonotype has only a few counts. The CDR3 region is CASSQEQRPAYEQYF. CDR3 nucleotides: TGCGCCAGCAGCCAAGAACAGCGGCCAGCCTACGAGCAGTACTTC. The V and J genes are TRBV4-1 and TRBJ2-7, with D possibly TRBD2 on 5 matching bases. The CDR3 sequence is 15 residues long. The germline gives CDR1 MGHRA, CDR2 YSYEKL. V lost 0 bases, J lost 2 bases, and 11 bases lay in between.

The chain is built from TRBV4-3 and TRBJ1-2; TRBD1 matches at 7 bases. The CDR3 consists of 15 residues. Trimming removed 2 bases from V and 4 bases from J; junction bases left unmatched: 7. Germline CDR1 and CDR2: LGHNA and YSLEER. CDR3 bases: TGCGCCAGCAGCCAAATGATACAGGGGAGCTATGGCTACACCTTC. Translated, it gives CASSQMIQGSYGYTF.

J is TRBJ2-4 and V is TRBV7-9; D gene uncertain. V lost 1 base and J 8 bases, leaving 9 bases between the germline ends. The germline CDR1 and CDR2 sequences are SEHNR and FQNEAQ (reference sequence). The CDR3 loop spans 13 amino acids. CDR3 in amino acids: CASSLVGQDIQYF. The CDR3 DNA reads as TGTGCCAGCAGCTTAGTTGGGCAAGACATTCAGTACTTC.

V gene TRBV20-1 combines with J gene TRBJ2-1, with D unclear. Germline CDR1 reads DFQATT; CDR2 reads SNEGSKA (reference sequence). The V end was cut by 5 bases, the J end by 0 bases, with 14 bases between. The CDR3 totals 15 residues. This CDR3 is CSALPPQSSYNEQFF. CDR3 bases: TGCAGTGCTTTACCCCCACAGAGCTCCTACAATGAGCAGTTCTTC.

The V gene is TRBV20-1, the J gene TRBJ1-6, with D possibly TRBD1 on 5 matching bases. CDR1 is DFQATT, CDR2 SNEGSKA, per germline (reference sequence). This CDR3 region has 17 residues. V lost 6 bases, J lost 4 bases, and 22 bases lay in between. In nucleotides, the CDR3 is TGCAGTGCGAAGAGGGGAGATCTCGGTTCTTATAATTCACCCCTCCACTTT. This translates into CSAKRGDLGSYNSPLHF.

In this sample, this clonotype turned up a few times. The V gene is TRBV9, the J gene TRBJ2-2, with D perhaps TRBD2 (6 bases). The CDR3 loop spans 16 amino acids. In germline, CDR1 is SGDLS, CDR2 YYNGEE. Deletions cut 4 bases from V and 3 bases from J, with 16 bases between. The CDR3 sequence is CASSSGLAEYTGELFF. DNA for the CDR3: TGTGCCAGCAGCTCCGGATTAGCGGAATACACCGGGGAGCTGTTTTTT.

V usage is TRBV4-3 and J usage is TRBJ2-1; D is possibly TRBD2 (5 bases). This CDR3 contains 17 residues. Deletions cut 0 bases from V and 1 base from J, with 13 bases between. The germline CDR1 and CDR2 sequences are LGHNA and YSLEER. In nucleotides, the CDR3 is TGCGCCAGCAGCCAAGATCTGCGGGTTTGGTCCTACAATGAGCAGTTCTTC. Translation: CASSQDLRVWSYNEQFF.

The table lists this clonotype with many counts. This chain links TRBV12-3 or TRBV12-4 with TRBJ1-2; D is undetermined. The CDR3 length is 12 residues. V lost 7 bases and J 9 bases, leaving 15 bases between the germline ends. CDR3 region: CASTYQWGSYTF. In DNA form, the CDR3 reads TGTGCCAGCACCTACCAATGGGGAAGCTACACCTTC.

J is TRBJ2-1 and V is TRBV15; TRBD2 agrees at 7 bases. This CDR3 has 14 amino acids. CDR1 and CDR2 (germline): LNHNV, YYDKDF (reference sequence). J was trimmed by 5 bases and V by 6 bases; bases with no gene match: 7. The CDR3 sequence is CATSIGGSNNEQFF. The CDR3 DNA is TGTGCCACCAGTATAGGCGGGAGCAACAATGAGCAGTTCTTC.

The V and J genes are TRBV20-1 and TRBJ1-5, with D unresolved. Per germline, CDR1 DFQATT and CDR2 SNEGSKA (reference sequence). The V end was cut by 0 bases, the J end by 3 bases, with 6 bases between. The CDR3 contains 13 residues. CDR3 coding DNA: TGCAGTGCTAGAGAGACCTTCAATCAGCCCCAGCATTTT. Protein sequence: CSARETFNQPQHF.

This chain links TRBV4-3 with TRBJ2-1; TRBD2 aligns across 11 bases. CDR3 length: 14 residues. V lost 6 bases to trimming and J lost 6 bases; unmatched junction nucleotides: 4. Germline loops: CDR1 LGHNA, CDR2 YSLEER. This CDR3 is CASRTLAGGNEQFF. For the CDR3, the DNA is TGCGCCAGCAGGACGCTAGCGGGGGGCAATGAGCAGTTCTTC.

This clonotype occurred a few times. The genes are TRBV27 and TRBJ2-7; 8 bases agree with TRBD2. The CDR3 loop spans 16 amino acids. J was trimmed by 5 bases and V by 5 bases; bases with no gene match: 14. Germline assignment: CDR1 MNHEY and CDR2 SMNVEV (reference sequence). The CDR3 DNA reads TGTGCCAGCAGTGCGAGACCGGGACTAGGGATTCACGAGCAGTACTTC. This translates into CASSARPGLGIHEQYF.